The rows below give T cell receptor beta chains drawn from one sample of a study of T cell responses to AZD1222 COVID-19 vaccine. Method: immunoSEQ multiplex PCR; TCRdb's copy keeps in-frame clones and lacks some. The sample has roughly 110,000 clones, over 80% seen once. The sequencing used peripheral blood, collected 28 days after the second AZD1222 dose. Every receptor here comes from an adult who received the AZD1222 COVID-19 vaccine. The CDR3 runs from the conserved cysteine through the conserved F or W. Each record gives: V gene, D gene, clone size, J gene, CDR3 DNA, CDR3 protein. A D gene is named only where the DNA matches it firmly. Rows give clone size only sometimes, using once, few, many, or a class for an expanded clone.

>TRBV7-2|.|.|TRBJ1-2
TGTGCCAGCAGCCCCCCTGCAGGGACTAACTATGGCTACACCTTC
CASSPPAGTNYGYTF
>TRBV27|.|.|TRBJ1-4
TGTGCCAGCTCCCCGAGTTGGGGTTTTAATGAAAAACTGTTTTTT
CASSPSWGFNEKLFF
>TRBV3-1/TRBV3-2|.|.|TRBJ1-4
TGTGCCAGCAGCCAAGCTTGGGGGAGTGAAAAACTGTTTTTT
CASSQAWGSEKLFF
>TRBV4-3|.|few|TRBJ2-3
TGCGCCAGCAGCCAAGCGGGAAGCACAGATACGCAGTATTTT
CASSQAGSTDTQYF
>TRBV4-1|.|once|TRBJ2-1
TGCGCCAGCAGCCCGACTAGTTACAATGAGCAGTTCTTC
CASSPTSYNEQFF
>TRBV2|.|.|TRBJ1-4
TGTGCCAGCAGTTACACCGGGACTAGAAATGAAAAACTGTTTTTT
CASSYTGTRNEKLFF
>TRBV11-3|TRBD2|.|TRBJ2-1
TGTGCCAGCAGCTGGGACTATCGCAATGAGCAGTTCTTC
CASSWDYRNEQFF
>TRBV28|.|.|TRBJ2-7
TGTGCCAGCAAACGAACAGGGACCTACGAGCAGTACTTC
CASKRTGTYEQYF
>TRBV20-1|.|.|TRBJ2-7
TGCAGTGCTAGTCTACGCCACGAGCAGTACTTC
CSASLRHEQYF
>TRBV6-5|.|few|TRBJ1-1
TGTGCCAGCAGCCGTAACAATCAGGGCCGTGGAGCTTTCTTT
CASSRNNQGRGAFF
>TRBV28|.|.|TRBJ2-7
TGTGCCAGCAGTTCCCCCGCGGGACTTTTTTCCTACGAGCAGTACTTC
CASSSPAGLFSYEQYF
>TRBV6-5|TRBD2|.|TRBJ2-7
TGTGCCAGCAGGGCGGGGGTCTACGAGCAGTACTTC
CASRAGVYEQYF
>TRBV7-9|TRBD2|.|TRBJ2-5
TGTGCCAGCAGCTTAGGGGAGGGTTTACAAGAGACCCAGTACTTC
CASSLGEGLQETQYF
>TRBV6-6|.|.|TRBJ1-5
TGTGCCAGCAGCCCTAACAGTAGCAATCAGCCCCAGCATTTT
CASSPNSSNQPQHF
>TRBV20-1|TRBD1|.|TRBJ2-7
TGCAGTGCTAGTCCCCCGACAGGGGGCATGTACGAGCAGTACTTC
CSASPPTGGMYEQYF
>TRBV5-6|.|.|TRBJ1-1
TGTGCCAGCAGCTTGGTGGGGGCAAGTGAGAGGTCTGAAGCTTTCTTT
CASSLVGASERSEAFF
>TRBV18|TRBD2|.|TRBJ2-5
TGTGCCAGCTCACCATCGGGAGGGAGGGAGACCCAGTACTTC
CASSPSGGRETQYF